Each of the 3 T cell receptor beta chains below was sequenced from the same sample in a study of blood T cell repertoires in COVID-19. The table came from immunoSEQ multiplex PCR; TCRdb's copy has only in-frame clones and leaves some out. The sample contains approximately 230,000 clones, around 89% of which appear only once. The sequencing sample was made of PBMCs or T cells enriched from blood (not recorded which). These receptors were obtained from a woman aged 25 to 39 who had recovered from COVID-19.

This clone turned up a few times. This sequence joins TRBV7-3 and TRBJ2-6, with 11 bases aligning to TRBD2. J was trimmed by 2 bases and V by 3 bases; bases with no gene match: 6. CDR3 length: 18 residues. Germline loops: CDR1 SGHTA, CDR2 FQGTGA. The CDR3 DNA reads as TGTGCCAGCAGCTTCGTCGGACTAGCGGGTACTGGGGCCAACGTCCTGACTTTC. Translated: CASSFVGLAGTGANVLTF. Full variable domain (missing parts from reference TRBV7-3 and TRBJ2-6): GAGVSQTPSNKVTEKGKYVELRCDPISGHTALYWYRQSLGQGPEFLIYFQGTGAADDSGLPNDRFFAVRPEGSVSTLKIQRTERGDSAVYLCASSFVGLAGTGANVLTFGAGSRLTVL.

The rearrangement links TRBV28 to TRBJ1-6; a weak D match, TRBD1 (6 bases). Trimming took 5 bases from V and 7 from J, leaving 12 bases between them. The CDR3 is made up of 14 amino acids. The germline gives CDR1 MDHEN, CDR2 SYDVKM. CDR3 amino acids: CASSLGRGNSPLHF. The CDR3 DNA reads TGTGCCAGCAGTCTGGGCAGGGGAAATTCACCCCTCCACTTT.

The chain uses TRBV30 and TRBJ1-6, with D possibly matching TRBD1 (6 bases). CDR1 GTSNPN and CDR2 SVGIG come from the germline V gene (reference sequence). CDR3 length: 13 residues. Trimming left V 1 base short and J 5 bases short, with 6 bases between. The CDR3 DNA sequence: TGTGCCTGGAGTGGACAGGATAATTCACCCCTCCACTTT. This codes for CAWSGQDNSPLHF.